The 2 T cell receptor beta chains below were found in one sample sequenced in a study of neurological immune-mediated disorders. From the 5' RACE reads, TCRdb called clonotypes with MiXCR, one entry per CDR3 protein. The sample lists about 90,000 distinct CDR3 sequences, less than 15% occurring once. Time point described: longitudinal time-point 2. The sample comprised PBMCs. Receptors originate from a female donor with HTLV-1-associated myelopathy (HAM/TSP).

This clonotype was detected ten times or more. The chain recombines TRBV5-1 with TRBJ2-1, with 8 bases that match TRBD2. V shed 0 bases, J shed 7 bases, and the junction held 6 bases outside the gene matches. This CDR3 spans 15 amino acids. Germline V gives CDR1 SGHRS, CDR2 YFSETQ. CDR3 residues: CASSLGLAGPNEQFF. DNA for the CDR3: TGCGCCAGCAGCTTGGGGCTAGCGGGCCCGAATGAGCAGTTCTTC.

This clonotype occurred many times. The chain uses TRBV5-1 and TRBJ2-1; D is possibly TRBD2 (6 bases). Per the germline V gene, CDR1 is SGHRS and CDR2 is YFSETQ. Trimming cost V 3 bases and J 3 bases, with 13 bases left between them. CDR3 size: 15 residues. In DNA form, the CDR3 reads TGCGCCAGCAGCTCGGTGGGCGGGGACTACAATGAGCAGTTCTTC. Its translation: CASSSVGGDYNEQFF.